This T cell receptor (beta chain) emerged from a study of regulatory T cells in long-lasting Graves disease (dated by TCRdb to the early 2020s). Some background on the complete study: Patients with newly diagnosed Graves' disease had been on antithyroid drugs for under 3 months. Persistent Graves' disease patients were compared with newly diagnosed Graves' disease patients by peripheral blood TCR sequencing and RNA sequencing. The study was conducted in China and was registered as a clinical trial. A total of roughly 35 samples underwent TCR sequencing, from some 13 patients with persistent Graves' disease and 20 patients with newly diagnosed Graves' disease. Beyond this particular receptor, the publication reports: The authors acknowledged the small sample size as a limitation that may reduce accuracy. Persistent patients shared more public clonotypes among themselves (around 3,000) than newly diagnosed patients did (about 900). Sequencing and analysis were limited to the TCR beta chain. The study examined only peripheral blood because the primary lesion, thyroid tissue, could not be accessed. TRBV28, TRBJ1-2 and TRBJ2-5 were preferentially used in persistent disease, while TRBV20-1 and TRBJ2-1 were favored in newly diagnosed disease. Compared with newly diagnosed patients, patients with persistent Graves' disease had lower TCR Shannon entropy and fewer highly expanded clones, which suggests clonal expansion.

This clonotype was seen at least ten times. The specificity of this receptor is unknown. A much bigger clone sits one base away, suggesting this may be a read error. Preparation of the library involved multiplex PCR. The reads were generated on an Illumina HiSeq 4000. iRepertoire HTBI primers and Arm-PCR amplification of CDR3 regions were used to construct TCR beta libraries. Before sequencing, the PCR products underwent gel purification. The original methods were these. Gene usage analysis of CDR3 amino acid clonotypes relied on the 60 to 65 TRBV and about 15 TRBJ segments identified across samples. COPE and FqMerger were used to merge filtered high-quality paired reads into contigs. BLAST was used to align contigs to IMGT TRBV, TRBD and TRBJ reference genes, with CDR3 defined following IMGT. Highly expanded clones were defined as clonotypes with a frequency above 0.1%. Shannon entropy was used to measure repertoire diversity, and the Gini coefficient was used to measure V-J evenness. A clonotype was considered public if more than one individual shared it. The raw public reads went through TCRdb reprocessing: fastp at Q25, MiXCR clone calling, in-frame beta chains kept. Entries are consolidated by CDR3 protein sequence, retaining the most common genes and DNA. The V and J calls shown here were made by TCRdb, not taken from the authors' results. This sample gives about 200,000 distinct CDR3 sequences in total; around 19% of them show up just once. Approximately 10% of the sample rests with the top ten.

The time point label of this sample denotes: newly diagnosed GD, antithyroid drugs for less than 3 months. For both TCR sequencing and RNA sequencing, RNA was extracted from PBMCs using TRIzol. The diagnosis of Graves' disease followed American Thyroid Association guidelines. Patients for the study were recruited at an endocrinology department in Xi'an, China. From each patient, roughly 9 milliliters of peripheral blood was collected into an EDTA anticoagulant tube. PBMCs were isolated by Ficoll Paque Plus density gradient separation without further T cell sorting. An Agilent 2100 Bioanalyzer and agarose gel were used to check RNA quality, while a NanoDrop 2000 measured RNA concentration. V is shortened by 0 bases, J by 6 bases, and the region joining them spans 14 bases. From the cysteine through the phenylalanine, the CDR3 covers 16 amino acids. The retained sequence is limited to the CDR3, 48 bases, with the frame set at the first base. CDR1 MNHEY and CDR2 SMNVEV are derived from the germline V gene (reference sequence).

In addition, the sample was reused for a study of T cells in Graves' hyperthyroidism and ophthalmopathy. Per the second study: Graves' hyperthyroidism was defined as stable when no progression to ophthalmopathy occurred over 18 months of follow-up. Hyperthyroidism patients were aged 18 to 65 years and newly diagnosed, with disease duration of less than 2 months. Any patient with an uncontrolled infection, another autoimmune disease, pregnancy or lactation was excluded. Clinical symptoms, serum thyroxine and TRAb, thyroid ultrasound, and orbital computed tomography formed the basis for the diagnoses. A first-round RT-PCR of the TCR CDR3 used the HTBI primer set with the Qiagen OneStep RT-PCR kit. Most expanded thyroid clonotypes (frequency above 0.001) were also detected in blood, a finding suggesting that blood repertoires may reflect thyroid immune responses. In cross-validation, a model built on a 13 V-J signature told ophthalmopathy apart from stable hyperthyroidism with 85% to 90% sensitivity and roughly 81% specificity, and in testing the same model reached 80%/75%. During validation, the model predicted progression to ophthalmopathy a median of approximately 6.5 months ahead of onset, with around 71% sensitivity and about 75% specificity. A discovery cohort of approximately 97 patients, about 44 with Graves' ophthalmopathy and approximately 60 with stable Graves' hyperthyroidism, was used to find distinguishing TCR V-J signatures. Prospective prediction of ophthalmopathy was tested in an independent validation cohort of 18 to 20 hyperthyroidism patients and 15 to 17 patients who later progressed to ophthalmopathy. The approximately 100 discovery patients were randomly divided into training and test sets at a 7:3 ratio. The study also compared thyroid tissue and blood T-cell repertoires from about six Graves' hyperthyroidism patients. Once sampling was done, hyperthyroidism patients were given methimazole at a starting dose of 30 mg daily, whereas ophthalmopathy patients were given high-dose intravenous methylprednisolone. The libraries were constructed in a second round of multiplex PCR and then size-selected and purified. Sequencing of the libraries was done on an Illumina HiSeq2000 using paired-end 100 bp reads. SOAPnuke was used to process the raw data, throwing out any read that contained adapters or uncalled bases, had a mean Phred below 15, or lacked an exact constant-primer or identifier match. High-quality paired reads were merged with COPE v1.2.5, and unique nucleotide sequences were defined as clonotypes. Clonotypes were aligned to IMGT TRBV, TRBD and TRBJ reference segments using MiTCR v1.1. The analysis was restricted to V-J combinations with a frequency above 0.0001, which together covered approximately 99% of the repertoires. A TCS score was defined as the ratio of F50 (clonal expansion) to E x V (chaos), with BLOSUM62-based TCRdist applied between CDR3 peptides within each V-J. Welch's t-statistics and random forest reduced roughly 530 V-J features to 10 to 15, which were used in a naive Bayes classifier (R e1071). No statistical method was used to set the sample size in advance, and investigators knew the group allocation. The paper describes TCR Vbeta CDR3 sequencing of 140 or so peripheral blood samples, made up of 43 ophthalmopathy patients, 70 to 75 hyperthyroidism patients and roughly 17 progressor patients.

The source is a woman in her thirties with Graves disease. Donor details come from another sample of the same person, matched by shared clones. The sample in question was peripheral blood mononuclear cells (PBMCs), obtained at new diagnosis, from a patient treated with antithyroid drugs. The sequence links TRBV27 to TRBJ2-2, and the D gene may be TRBD1, 5 bases matching. DNA sequence: TGTGCCAGCAGTTTATCTGCCAGGGCTAACGCCGGGGAGCTGTTTTTT. It encodes CASSLSARANAGELFF.